The 8 T cell receptor beta chains presented below share a single source sample, sequenced in a study of OX40 agonist ivuxolimab in advanced cancers. Clones were sequenced by immunoSEQ multiplex PCR, and TCRdb holds only the in-frame ones, with some missing. The sample records 80,000 to 95,000 clones, under 95% being singletons. The source was CD4+ or CD8+ T cells sorted from blood, collected in a trial of the OX40 agonist ivuxolimab. The receptor set was obtained from an adult with an advanced solid tumor such as melanoma, head and neck, liver or kidney cancer.

The chain employs TRBV5-5 and TRBJ2-7; 7 bases line up with TRBD2. The CDR3 runs 15 residues. Germline V gives CDR1 SGHKS, CDR2 YYEKEE (reference sequence). The ends lost 0 bases at V and 0 bases at J; junction bases unmatched: 3. As DNA, the CDR3 is TGTGCCAGCAGCTTGGTGGGGGGGAGCTCCTACGAGCAGTACTTC. As protein: CASSLVGGSSYEQYF.

This chain uses TRBV9 with TRBJ2-5; TRBD2 agrees at 14 bases. The better agreement between TRBJ2-7 and the DNA end casts doubt on the J call. Germline V lookup: CDR1 SGDLS, CDR2 YYNGEE. This CDR3 comprises 17 residues. CDR3 sequence reads: CASSPGGTSGSLYEQYF. DNA of the CDR3: TGTGCCAGCAGCCCCGGAGGGACTAGCGGGAGTCTGTACGAGCAGTACTTC.

The J gene is TRBJ1-2, the V gene TRBV5-5; maybe TRBD1 (5 bases). Trimming removed 0 bases from V and 3 bases from J, with 12 bases in between. The CDR3 runs 15 residues. Per the germline V gene, CDR1 is SGHKS and CDR2 is YYEKEE (reference sequence). The DNA for the CDR3 is TGTGCCAGCAGCTTGGGGAGGGGCATGGACTATGGCTACACCTTC. Its protein is CASSLGRGMDYGYTF.

This clone showed up just once. DNA for the CDR3: TGTGCCAGCAGCTTTGGGACGGGATCCTACAATGAGCAGTTCTTC. Its protein is CASSFGTGSYNEQFF. The gene calls are TRBV7-2 and TRBJ2-1; D is tentatively TRBD1 or TRBD2 (5 bases each). The CDR3 spans 15 residues. Trimming took off 3 bases at V and 1 base at J, with 10 bases between the two ends. CDR1 SGHTA and CDR2 FQGNSA come from the germline V gene.

The J gene is TRBJ1-3, the V gene TRBV11-2, with 9 bases matching TRBD1. The length of the CDR3 is 15 residues. Losses at the gene ends were 1 base for V and 8 bases for J; bases not matched to a gene: 6. Germline V lookup: CDR1 SGHAT, CDR2 FQNNGV. The CDR3 reads CASSLGGQGKDTIYF. In DNA form, the CDR3 reads TGTGCCAGCAGCTTAGGAGGACAGGGGAAGGACACCATATATTTT.

This chain links TRBV6-1 with TRBJ1-5; a weak D match, TRBD1 (6 bases). V dropped 3 bases and J dropped 11 bases, with 8 bases sitting between them. Germline values: CDR1 MNHNS, CDR2 SASEGT. The CDR3 runs 11 residues. Written as DNA, the CDR3 is TGTGCCAGCAGTGACGGGACAACCCAGCATTTT. Residues: CASSDGTTQHF.

The rearrangement links TRBV6-1 to TRBJ1-5; D is unresolved. CDR3 length: 14 amino acids. Germline-derived CDR1 and CDR2 are MNHNS and SASEGT. Trimming took off 3 bases at V and 7 bases at J, with 13 bases between the two ends. CDR3 sequence reads: CASSEYSGQQPQHF. DNA of the CDR3: TGTGCCAGCAGTGAGTACAGCGGTCAGCAGCCCCAGCATTTT.

The chain uses TRBV4-1 and TRBJ2-4; D is possibly TRBD1 or TRBD2 (7 bases each). There are 18 residues in the CDR3. Germline V gene sequence: CDR1 MGHRA, CDR2 YSYEKL. V lost 0 bases to trimming and J lost 3 bases, with 18 bases between them. The CDR3 protein is CASSQDGEQGGIKNIQYF. The CDR3 coding sequence is TGCGCCAGCAGCCAAGATGGGGAGCAGGGGGGGATCAAAAACATTCAGTACTTC.